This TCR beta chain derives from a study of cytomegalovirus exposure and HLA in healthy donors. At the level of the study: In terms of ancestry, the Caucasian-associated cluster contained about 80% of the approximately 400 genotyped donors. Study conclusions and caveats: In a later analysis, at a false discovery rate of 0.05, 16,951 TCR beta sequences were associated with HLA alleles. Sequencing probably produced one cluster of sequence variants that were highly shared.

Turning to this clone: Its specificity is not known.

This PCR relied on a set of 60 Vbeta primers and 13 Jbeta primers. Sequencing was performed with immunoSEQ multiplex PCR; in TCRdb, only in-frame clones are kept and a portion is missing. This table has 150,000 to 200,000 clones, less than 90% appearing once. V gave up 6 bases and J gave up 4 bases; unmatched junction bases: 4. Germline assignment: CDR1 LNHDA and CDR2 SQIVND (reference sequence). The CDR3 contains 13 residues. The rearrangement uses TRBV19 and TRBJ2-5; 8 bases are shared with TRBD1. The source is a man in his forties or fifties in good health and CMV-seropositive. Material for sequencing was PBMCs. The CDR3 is CASRRTGGETQYF. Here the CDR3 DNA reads TGTGCCAGTAGGCGAACAGGGGGAGAGACCCAGTACTTC.